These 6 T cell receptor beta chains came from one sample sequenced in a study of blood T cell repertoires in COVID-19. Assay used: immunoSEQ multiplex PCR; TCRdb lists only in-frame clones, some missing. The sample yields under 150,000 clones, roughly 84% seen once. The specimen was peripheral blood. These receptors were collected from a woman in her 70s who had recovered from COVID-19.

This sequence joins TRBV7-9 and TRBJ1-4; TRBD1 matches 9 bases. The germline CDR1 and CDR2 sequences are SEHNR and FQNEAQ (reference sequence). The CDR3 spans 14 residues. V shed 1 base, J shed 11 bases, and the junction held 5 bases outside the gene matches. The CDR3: CASSLGQGVEKLFF. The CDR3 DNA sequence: TGTGCCAGCAGCTTAGGACAGGGGGTGGAGAAACTGTTTTTT.

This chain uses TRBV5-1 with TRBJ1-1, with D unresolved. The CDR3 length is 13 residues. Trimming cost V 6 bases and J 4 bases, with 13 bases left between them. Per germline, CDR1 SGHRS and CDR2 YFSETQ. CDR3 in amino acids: CASMGGQGTEAFF. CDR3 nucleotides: TGCGCCAGCATGGGAGGGCAAGGCACTGAAGCTTTCTTT.

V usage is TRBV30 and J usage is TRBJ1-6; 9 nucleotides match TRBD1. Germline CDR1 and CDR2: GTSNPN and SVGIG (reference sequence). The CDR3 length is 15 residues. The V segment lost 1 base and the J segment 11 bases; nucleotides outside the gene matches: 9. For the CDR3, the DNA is TGTGCCTGGAGTGGGGGTAGGACAGGGGTTGCACCCCTCCACTTT. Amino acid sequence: CAWSGGRTGVAPLHF.

The CDR3 coding sequence is TGTGCCAGCAGTGCGTACGGAGGTAACACTGAAGCTTTCTTT. Its protein product is CASSAYGGNTEAFF. This chain joins TRBV2 and TRBJ1-1; D is ambiguous. This CDR3 is 14 amino acids long. The germline V and J ends were trimmed by 4 bases and 2 bases, with 11 bases remaining between them. The germline CDR1 and CDR2 sequences are SNHLY and FYNNEI.

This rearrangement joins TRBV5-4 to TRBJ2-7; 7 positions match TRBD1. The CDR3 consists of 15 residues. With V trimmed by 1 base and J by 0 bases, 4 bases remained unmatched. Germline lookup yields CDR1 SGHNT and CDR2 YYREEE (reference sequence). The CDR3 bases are TGTGCCAGCAGCTTGTTTGGGACAGCCTCCTACGAGCAGTACTTC. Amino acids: CASSLFGTASYEQYF.

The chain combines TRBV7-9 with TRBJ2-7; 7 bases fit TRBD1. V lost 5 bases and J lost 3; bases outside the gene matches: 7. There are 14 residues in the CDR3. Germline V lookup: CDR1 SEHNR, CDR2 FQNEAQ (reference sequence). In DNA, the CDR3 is TGTGCCAGCAGCCCCCGACAGGGACACTACGAGCAGTACTTC. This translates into CASSPRQGHYEQYF.